Sequencing of this T cell receptor (beta chain) was carried out in a study of blood T cell repertoires in COVID-19. Study at large: The origin of the acute and convalescent COVID-19 samples was the United States, Italy and Spain. PBMCs, B-cell-depleted T cells, or T cells were the source of the cDNA or gDNA that made up the material.

Germline lookup yields CDR1 SGHTA and CDR2 FQGTGA. Trimming shortened V by 4 bases and J by 5 bases, and 9 bases separated the two germline ends. CDR3 length: 14 residues. Original methodology: By means of reference gene primer amplification, nucleated cell counts were estimated. The table came from immunoSEQ multiplex PCR; TCRdb's copy has only in-frame clones and leaves some out. The V and J calls and clone size come from that table; D and trimming were worked out from the DNA. In the table there are about 81,000 clones, about nine tenths of which are singletons. The sequenced sample consisted of peripheral blood. This TCR came from a woman in her forties or fifties in a cohort sampled during active COVID-19. V and J are TRBV7-3 and TRBJ1-6; D is uncertain. DNA for the CDR3: TGTGCCAGCAGCTCCCAAGCCAATAATTCACCCCTCCACTTT. It yields the protein CASSSQANNSPLHF.